Below, 14 T cell receptor beta chains from the same sample are listed, as sequenced in a study of control samples from healthy donors and cancer patients. TCRdb keeps only in-frame clones here, not all; method: immunoSEQ multiplex PCR. The sample has roughly 80,000 clones, about 88% seen once. Source material: blood. These receptor sequences come from a woman in her 50s in good health.

The rearrangement links TRBV19 to TRBJ2-1; D may be TRBD2 (6 bases). From germline, CDR1 is LNHDA and CDR2 SQIVND (reference sequence). The ends were cut back, 0 bases at V and 4 bases at J, with 7 bases in the middle. The length of the CDR3 is 14 residues. The CDR3 is CASSIERGYNEQFF. The CDR3 region has the DNA TGTGCCAGTAGTATAGAGCGGGGTTACAATGAGCAGTTCTTC.

The chain combines TRBV6-5 with TRBJ2-3; a weak D match, TRBD1 (5 bases). Trimming left V 6 bases short and J 4 bases short, with 14 bases between. This CDR3 spans 14 amino acids. Germline CDR1 reads MNHEY; CDR2 reads SVGAGI. CDR3 DNA: TGTGCCAGCAGGGGGCAGGGAATACCAGATACGCAGTATTTT. It translates to CASRGQGIPDTQYF.

This chain joins TRBV11-2 and TRBJ2-5; D not resolved. V dropped 1 base and J dropped 5 bases, with 8 bases sitting between them. This CDR3 has 13 residues. The germline V gene has CDR1 SGHAT and CDR2 FQNNGV. The CDR3 sequence: CASSLGIGETQYF. DNA for the CDR3: TGTGCCAGCAGCTTAGGAATAGGGGAGACCCAGTACTTC.

The rearrangement joins TRBV29-1 to TRBJ1-5; weak D call: TRBD1 (6 bases). Germline-derived CDR1 and CDR2 are SQVTM and ANQGSEA. V lost 6 bases and J lost 7, with 13 bases in between. The CDR3 sequence is 12 residues long. The CDR3 DNA sequence: TGCAGCGTGCGTGCGGGGGCCCAGCCCCAGCATTTT. It codes for CSVRAGAQPQHF.

The J gene is TRBJ1-2, the V gene TRBV18, with D perhaps TRBD1 (6 bases). Trimming shortened V by 4 bases and J by 3 bases, and 18 bases separated the two germline ends. The V gene's germline CDR1 is KGHSH and CDR2 LQKENI. The CDR3 is made up of 16 amino acids. CDR3 nucleotides: TGTGCCAGCTCACTTCGCGGGGGGCGTTTAGACTATGGCTACACCTTC. Protein product: CASSLRGGRLDYGYTF.

About this clone: The same CDR3 can be traced to other DNA sequences in this sample. This chain links TRBV5-6 with TRBJ2-2, with D unclear. This CDR3 has 14 amino acids. CDR1 and CDR2 from the germline V gene are SGHDT and YYEEEE. Trimming removed 4 bases from V and 1 base from J, with 8 bases in between. The chain's CDR3 is CASSVTRNTGELFF. The CDR3 bases are TGTGCCAGCAGCGTCACCAGGAACACCGGGGAGCTGTTTTTT.

The chain joins TRBV5-1 to TRBJ2-1; 14 bases are shared with TRBD2. After removal of 4 bases from V and 6 bases from J, the junction contained 9 bases not matched to a gene. Germline V gene data show CDR1 as SGHRS and CDR2 as YFSETQ. The CDR3 consists of 17 residues. CDR3: CASSQHQTSGGANEQFF. CDR3 nucleotides: TGCGCCAGCAGCCAACACCAGACTAGCGGGGGGGCCAATGAGCAGTTCTTC.

The chain carries TRBV19 and TRBJ2-2; D is ambiguous. CDR3 length: 14 amino acids. Germline CDR1 LNHDA, CDR2 SQIVND (reference sequence). The V end lost 5 bases, the J end lost 2 bases, and 9 bases lay between the germline ends. Here the CDR3 reads CASSVAGNTGELFF. The CDR3 DNA is TGTGCCAGTAGTGTCGCAGGAAACACCGGGGAGCTGTTTTTT.

V is TRBV5-1 and J is TRBJ1-2; the D gene is possibly TRBD1 (5 bases). Germline V gene data show CDR1 as SGHRS and CDR2 as YFSETQ. V was cut by 0 bases and J by 6 bases, with 15 bases left in between. The CDR3 consists of 15 residues. The CDR3 here is CASSLDRGVSDGYTF. The CDR3, as DNA: TGCGCCAGCAGCTTGGATCGGGGGGTCTCCGATGGCTACACCTTC.

V and J are TRBV10-3 and TRBJ2-2, with 7 bases aligning to TRBD1. The trim removed 6 bases at V and 3 bases at J, leaving 7 bases unmatched. This CDR3 region has 15 residues. Looked up from germline, CDR1 is ENHRY and CDR2 is SYGVKD. The CDR3 is CAISPQGVHTGELFF. The CDR3 nucleotides are TGTGCCATCAGCCCTCAGGGGGTCCACACCGGGGAGCTGTTTTTT.

The rearrangement links TRBV19 to TRBJ1-5, with D possibly matching TRBD1 (5 bases). Germline CDR1 and CDR2: LNHDA and SQIVND (reference sequence). Trimming took off 10 bases at V and 6 bases at J, with 22 bases between the two ends. The CDR3 has 15 residues. CDR3 coding DNA: TGTGCCACCGCCTTCGGGACGGTGGTTTCTCAGCCCCAGCATTTT. Amino acid sequence: CATAFGTVVSQPQHF.

J is TRBJ1-1 and V is TRBV6-5, with TRBD1 matching 10 bases. The trim removed 7 bases at V and 6 bases at J, leaving 8 bases unmatched. Germline CDR1 reads MNHEY; CDR2 reads SVGAGI. CDR3 length equals 14 residues. CDR3 protein: CASTFFGQGAEAFF. The DNA for the CDR3 is TGTGCCAGCACCTTTTTCGGACAGGGGGCTGAAGCTTTCTTT.

This sequence joins TRBV6-5 and TRBJ1-4, with a possible D match to TRBD1 (5 bases). CDR1 and CDR2 from the germline V gene are MNHEY and SVGAGI. Trimming pared 6 bases from V and 6 bases from J, leaving 14 bases between. The CDR3 covers 14 residues. Written as DNA, the CDR3 is TGTGCCAGCAGGATTGGGGGGTTTGATGAAAAACTGTTTTTT. The encoded protein is CASRIGGFDEKLFF.

Here the CDR3 DNA reads TGTGCCAGCAGCTTGGGTGGACAGATACTAGGAAACACCATATATTTT. Amino acids: CASSLGGQILGNTIYF. The V and J genes are TRBV5-5 and TRBJ1-3; TRBD1 is a possible D gene (6 bases). The CDR3 covers 16 residues. Trimming took 0 bases from V and 4 from J, leaving 14 bases between them. Germline V CDR1 and CDR2: SGHKS, YYEKEE (reference sequence).